The 13 T cell receptor beta chains in this list originate from one sample, sequenced in a study of response to subunit inactivated influenza vaccine. TCRdb passed the RT-PCR reads through MiXCR, listing each CDR3 protein once. The data show a few hundred thousand distinct CDR3 sequences, 21% seen once. The specimen comprised PBMCs from blood, sampled about 20 months after vaccination. Source of these receptors: a man between 50 and 69 years old who received an inactivated influenza vaccine.

The chain links TRBV7-2 to TRBJ2-5; 11 bases map to TRBD2. V was pared by 0 bases and J by 5 bases, with 5 bases of the junction left unmatched. The germline V gene has CDR1 SGHTA and CDR2 FQGNSA. The CDR3 has 16 amino acids. CDR3 region: CASSLASGRAWETQYF. DNA of the CDR3: TGTGCCAGCAGCTTAGCTAGCGGGAGGGCCTGGGAGACCCAGTACTTC.

This clonotype was counted many times. The rearrangement joins TRBV7-2 to TRBJ2-3; a possible D gene is TRBD2 (5 bases). V dropped 1 base and J dropped 1 base, with 15 bases sitting between them. This CDR3 is built from 17 residues. The germline gives CDR1 SGHTA, CDR2 FQGNSA. The CDR3 DNA reads TGTGCCAGCAGCTTAGGGACCCCGGGGTGGCGCACAGATACGCAGTATTTT. Encoded protein: CASSLGTPGWRTDTQYF.

This clonotype has just a few counts. The chain combines TRBV12-3 or TRBV12-4 with TRBJ1-6; D is undetermined. V lost 5 bases and J lost 10, with 9 bases in between. The CDR3 is 12 amino acids. The CDR3 sequence: CASSPTGSPLHF. For the CDR3, the DNA is TGTGCCAGCAGTCCCACCGGCTCACCCCTCCACTTT.

V usage is TRBV5-1 and J usage is TRBJ1-1, with a weak D call TRBD1 (5 bases). The CDR3 loop spans 12 amino acids. Germline CDR1 SGHRS, CDR2 YFSETQ. Trimming shortened V by 2 bases and J by 9 bases, and 11 bases separated the two germline ends. The CDR3 loop is CASSFNRDQAFF. The CDR3 DNA reads TGCGCCAGCAGCTTCAACCGGGACCAAGCTTTCTTT. Based on the CDR3 plus reference TRBV5-1 and TRBJ1-1, the full variable domain is KAGVTQTPRYLIKTRGQQVTLSCSPISGHRSVSWYQQTPGQGLQFLFEYFSETQRNKGNFPGRFSGRQFSNSRSEMNVSTLELGDSALYLCASSFNRDQAFFGQGTRLTVV.

For this clonotype: The junction shows a germline mismatch at one end, possibly a read error. The genes are TRBV3-1 and TRBJ1-3; possible D gene TRBD1, 5 bases. This CDR3 is built from 14 residues. CDR1 LGHDT and CDR2 YNNKEL come from the germline V gene (reference sequence). The CDR3 region is CASSRGHSRNTIYF. For the CDR3, the DNA is TGTGCCAGCAGCCGGGGCCACTCTCGAAACACCATATATTTT.

This clonotype was seen a handful of times. This sequence joins TRBV7-2 and TRBJ2-2; D is possibly TRBD1 (5 bases). The germline CDR1 and CDR2 sequences are SGHTA and FQGNSA. The CDR3 sequence is 15 residues long. V was clipped by 1 base and J by 0 bases, with 6 bases between them. The CDR3 protein is CASSLEGTNTGELFF. CDR3 nucleotides: TGTGCCAGCAGCTTAGAGGGGACGAACACCGGGGAGCTGTTTTTT.

This clonotype was recorded a few times. The chain uses TRBV5-1 and TRBJ1-4, with a possible D match to TRBD1 (6 bases). Trimming took 1 base from V and 5 from J, leaving 12 bases between them. This CDR3 comprises 15 residues. CDR1 and CDR2 from the germline V gene are SGHRS and YFSETQ. The CDR3 DNA is TGCGCCAGCAGCTTGAATGGGGGCCAAAATGAAAAACTGTTTTTT. Encoded protein: CASSLNGGQNEKLFF.

The chain has TRBV7-2 and TRBJ2-1, with TRBD1 identical over 10 bases. V was clipped by 6 bases and J by 4 bases; unmatched bases: 6. This CDR3 has 15 amino acids. Germline-derived CDR1 and CDR2 are SGHTA and FQGNSA. The CDR3 bases are TGTGCCAGCAGTACGACAGGGGGCGGGTACAATGAGCAGTTCTTC. It is translated as CASSTTGGGYNEQFF.

The V gene is TRBV25-1, the J gene TRBJ1-4, with TRBD1 matching over 8 bases. The V and J ends lost 1 base and 7 bases, in that order; junction bases with no gene match: 11. There are 17 residues in the CDR3. In germline, CDR1 is MGHDK, CDR2 SYGVNS. The CDR3 coding sequence is TGTGCCAGCAGTGAATCGACAGGGGCCCTTCTTTTTGAAAAACTGTTTTTT. Its protein is CASSESTGALLFEKLFF.

The CDR3 loop is CASSLARALPYNEQFF. In DNA, the CDR3 is TGTGCCAGCAGCTTAGCGAGGGCACTACCATACAATGAGCAGTTCTTC. V gene TRBV7-8 combines with J gene TRBJ2-1; perhaps TRBD2 as D (5 bases). Per the germline V gene, CDR1 is SGHVS and CDR2 is FQNEAQ. This CDR3 is 16 amino acids long. V lost 0 bases to trimming and J lost 4 bases, with 13 bases between them. Variable domain in full (rest from reference TRBV7-8 and TRBJ2-1): GAGVSQSPRYKVAKRGQDVALRCDPISGHVSLFWYQQALGQGPEFLTYFQNEAQLDKSGLPSDRFFAERPEGSVSTLKIQRTQQEDSAVYLCASSLARALPYNEQFFGPGTRLTVL.

The V call is TRBV7-2, the J call TRBJ2-5; the match to TRBD2 covers 10 bases. The CDR3 totals 15 residues. Germline-derived CDR1 and CDR2 are SGHTA and FQGNSA. After removal of 3 bases from V and 4 bases from J, the junction contained 5 bases not matched to a gene. The DNA for the CDR3 is TGTGCCAGCAGCTTCAGCCTAGCGGGGGCAGAGACCCAGTACTTC. Amino acid sequence: CASSFSLAGAETQYF.

In this sample, this clonotype turned up a few times. The V gene is TRBV29-1, the J gene TRBJ1-5, with 7 bases lining up with TRBD1. The CDR3 runs 12 residues. The V gene's germline CDR1 is SQVTM and CDR2 ANQGSEA. J was trimmed by 7 bases and V by 5 bases; bases with no gene match: 5. The CDR3 DNA follows: TGCAGCGTTCAAACAGGGGACCAGCCCCAGCATTTT. It specifies CSVQTGDQPQHF. Drawing the rest from reference TRBV29-1 and TRBJ1-5, the complete variable domain is SAVISQKPSRDICQRGTSLTIQCQVDSQVTMMFWYRQQPGQSLTLIATANQGSEATYESGFVIDKFPISRPNLTFSTLTVSNMSPEDSSIYLCSVQTGDQPQHFGDGTRLSIL.

The chain links TRBV20-1 to TRBJ2-2; D uncertain. From germline, CDR1 is DFQATT and CDR2 SNEGSKA (reference sequence). The V end was cut by 2 bases, the J end by 3 bases, with 10 bases between. This CDR3 comprises 14 residues. This CDR3 reads CSARRLDYTGELFF. The CDR3 DNA is TGCAGTGCTAGAAGGCTAGATTACACCGGGGAGCTGTTTTTT.